Following are 20 T cell receptor beta chains from one sample sequenced in a study of T cells after yellow fever vaccination. From the 5' RACE reads, TCRdb called clonotypes with MiXCR, one entry per CDR3 protein. The sample lists tens of thousands of distinct CDR3 sequences; approximately 7.5% were seen once. The material sequenced was CD8+ T cells sorted from PBMCs, taken on the day of the yellow fever booster vaccination. These receptors came from a man between 25 and 39 years old who received the YFV17D yellow fever vaccine.

The chain couples TRBV15 to TRBJ2-1, with TRBD1 matching 7 bases. The CDR3 totals 15 residues. Germline CDR1 LNHNV, CDR2 YYDKDF (reference sequence). Trimming cost V 3 bases and J 3 bases; bases outside gene matches: 5. CDR3: CATSSPTGLYNEQFF. CDR3 DNA: TGTGCCACCAGCAGCCCGACAGGGCTCTACAATGAGCAGTTCTTC.

This clonotype appeared a few times. The chain has TRBV7-9 and TRBJ1-4, with D hard to call. The germline gives CDR1 SEHNR, CDR2 FQNEAQ (reference sequence). Trimming removed 5 bases from V and 4 bases from J, with 14 bases in between. The CDR3 is 15 amino acids. DNA of the CDR3: TGTGCCAGCAGCCCCCCGGGCAGCCTTAATGAAAAACTGTTTTTT. Translation: CASSPPGSLNEKLFF.

Here the CDR3 reads CASSTGQLNTEAFF. The DNA of the CDR3 is TGCGCCAGCAGTACCGGACAATTGAACACTGAAGCTTTCTTT. This chain uses TRBV23-1 with TRBJ1-1, with D possibly matching TRBD1 (5 bases). TRBV23-1 is an ORF for which the function is uncertain. This CDR3 is 14 amino acids long. The germline V and J ends were trimmed by 5 bases and 0 bases, with 10 bases remaining between them.

The CDR3 region is CSVEAIAGTPAGELFF. The CDR3, as DNA: TGCAGCGTTGAAGCGATAGCGGGAACCCCCGCAGGGGAGCTGTTTTTT. The chain combines TRBV29-1 with TRBJ2-2, with 8 bases fitting TRBD2. This CDR3 comprises 16 residues. Germline V CDR1 and CDR2: SQVTM, ANQGSEA. Trimming at V came to 1 base and at J to 8 bases, leaving 12 bases not matched to a gene.

This CDR3 is CSARDRNTGELFF. The CDR3 region has the DNA TGCAGTGCTAGGGACAGGAACACCGGGGAGCTGTTTTTT. This sequence joins TRBV20-1 and TRBJ2-2, with D possibly TRBD1 on 6 matching bases. V dropped 3 bases and J dropped 1 base, with 6 bases sitting between them. The CDR3 totals 13 residues. Germline CDR1 reads DFQATT; CDR2 reads SNEGSKA (reference sequence).

In its sample, this clonotype was seen a few times. This sequence joins TRBV5-4 and TRBJ2-3, with a possible D match to TRBD1 (5 bases). The CDR3 runs 13 residues. CDR1 is SGHNT and CDR2 is YYREEE in the germline V gene (reference sequence). V shed 3 bases and J shed 9 bases, with 14 bases lying between them. The CDR3 sequence: CASSSGTGGTQYF. The CDR3 nucleotides read TGTGCCAGCAGCTCTGGCACAGGTGGCACGCAGTATTTT.

This clonotype was observed a handful of times. The CDR3, as DNA: TGTGCCAGCAGTTACTCAAGGCTAGCGGCCTACGAGCAGTACTTC. It codes for CASSYSRLAAYEQYF. V gene TRBV6-5 combines with J gene TRBJ2-7; 7 bases match TRBD2. Germline V gene lookup returns CDR1 MNHEY and CDR2 SVGAGI. This CDR3 spans 15 amino acids. V gave up 0 bases and J gave up 2 bases; unmatched junction bases: 4.

In DNA, the CDR3 is TGTGCCAGCAGCTTACGCGGGCTAGGAGATACGCAGTATTTT. It yields the protein CASSLRGLGDTQYF. The V call is TRBV7-2, the J call TRBJ2-3, with a weak D call TRBD2 (5 bases). The CDR3 sequence is 14 residues long. Germline CDR1 and CDR2: SGHTA and FQGNSA. V was clipped by 2 bases and J by 5 bases, with 11 bases between them. The full variable domain, its missing parts supplied by reference TRBV7-2 and TRBJ2-3, is GAGVSQSPSNKVTEKGKDVELRCDPISGHTALYWYRQSLGQGLEFLIYFQGNSAPDKSGLPSDRFSAERTGGSVSTLTIQRTQQEDSAVYLCASSLRGLGDTQYFGPGTRLTVL.

For this clonotype: The germline gene is not matched at one end of the junction; a read error may be the cause. The gene calls are TRBV7-7 and TRBJ2-7, with 10 nucleotides matching TRBD1. The CDR3 covers 14 residues. CDR1 is SSHAT, CDR2 FNYEAQ, per germline (reference sequence). The CDR3 bases are TGTGCTAGCAGCCCGACGGACAGGGGGTACGAGCAGTACTTC. Its translation is CASSPTDRGYEQYF.

There are a few counts of this clonotype. V and J are TRBV5-4 and TRBJ2-3; perhaps TRBD2 as D (6 bases). There are 16 residues in the CDR3. The V end was cut by 4 bases, the J end by 4 bases, with 19 bases between. CDR1 and CDR2 (germline): SGHNT, YYREEE (reference sequence). CDR3 amino acids: CASSPYPEGRADTQYF. CDR3 nucleotides: TGTGCCAGCAGCCCCTACCCGGAGGGCCGGGCAGATACGCAGTATTTT.

This chain connects TRBV25-1 to TRBJ2-2; D is unresolved. Germline CDR1 and CDR2: MGHDK and SYGVNS. CDR3 length: 16 amino acids. Trimming stripped 1 base from V and 8 bases from J, with 17 bases between. CDR3 loop: CASSESGTARQGELFF. CDR3 in DNA: TGTGCCAGCAGTGAATCGGGTACGGCTCGACAAGGGGAGCTGTTTTTT.

This clonotype was seen a handful of times. The chain is built from TRBV5-1 and TRBJ2-5, with TRBD2 matching 8 bases. The CDR3 loop spans 16 amino acids. Germline trimming cut 0 bases from V and 4 bases from J; bases unmatched to any gene: 8. Germline CDR1 SGHRS, CDR2 YFSETQ. CDR3 sequence (DNA): TGCGCCAGCAGCTTGGCCTTGGCGGGGGGATTAGAGACCCAGTACTTC. Encoded protein: CASSLALAGGLETQYF.

There are many counts of this clonotype. The V gene is TRBV7-6, the J gene TRBJ2-1; tentatively, D is TRBD2 (6 bases). The V end lost 5 bases, the J end lost 3 bases, and 14 bases lay between the germline ends. This CDR3 comprises 15 residues. The germline CDR1 and CDR2 sequences are SGHVS and FNYEAQ. In nucleotides, the CDR3 is TGTGCCAGCAGCCTCCCGGGGGATGGCTACAATGAGCAGTTCTTC. Its translation: CASSLPGDGYNEQFF. The whole variable domain, remainder taken from reference TRBV7-6 and TRBJ2-1, is GAGVSQSPRYKVTKRGQDVALRCDPISGHVSLYWYRQALGQGPEFLTYFNYEAQQDKSGLPNDRFSAERPEGSISTLTIQRTEQRDSAMYRCASSLPGDGYNEQFFGPGTRLTVL.

The chain combines TRBV27 with TRBJ2-1; D possibly corresponds to TRBD2 (6 bases). The CDR3 has 12 amino acids. CDR1 and CDR2 (germline): MNHEY, SMNVEV (reference sequence). V dropped 2 bases and J dropped 9 bases, with 8 bases sitting between them. CDR3 amino acids: CASSLGGLEQFF. The CDR3 DNA reads TGTGCCAGCAGTTTAGGGGGACTTGAGCAGTTCTTC.

This clonotype was detected many times. The rearrangement joins TRBV12-3 or TRBV12-4 to TRBJ2-4, with unresolved D. V was trimmed by 6 bases and J by 6 bases, leaving 15 bases between them. This CDR3 comprises 14 residues. CDR3 DNA sequence: TGTGCCAGCAGCTCGATGGGTCCCTCAAACATTCAGTACTTC. Translation gives CASSSMGPSNIQYF.

This clonotype came up a few times. The chain carries TRBV6-1 and TRBJ2-7; 9 positions agree with TRBD1. V gave up 6 bases and J gave up 5 bases; unmatched junction bases: 14. The CDR3 totals 16 residues. The germline V gene has CDR1 MNHNS and CDR2 SASEGT. CDR3 sequence (DNA): TGTGCCAGCAGGCCAAACGCCGGGACAGGGTCGGACGAGCAGTACTTC. The encoded protein is CASRPNAGTGSDEQYF.

The sample holds a few counts of this clonotype. V usage is TRBV27 and J usage is TRBJ2-1, with TRBD1 as a possible D gene (6 bases). Germline CDR1 MNHEY, CDR2 SMNVEV (reference sequence). Between the trimmed V and J ends, which lost 5 bases and 9 bases, there was a span of 17 bases. CDR3 length equals 14 residues. This CDR3 is CASSVVQGSVEQFF. The CDR3 bases are TGTGCCAGCAGTGTTGTACAGGGATCCGTTGAGCAGTTCTTC.

The J gene is TRBJ2-1, the V gene TRBV29-1, with 7 positions matching TRBD2. CDR1 and CDR2 from the germline V gene are SQVTM and ANQGSEA. V trimming: 4 bases; J trimming: 7 bases; junction bases outside the gene matches: 7. The CDR3 is 13 amino acids. The chain's CDR3 is CSVAPGGGNEQFF. CDR3 nucleotides: TGCAGCGTTGCTCCGGGAGGTGGGAATGAGCAGTTCTTC.

In its sample, this clonotype was seen a few times. The chain's CDR3 is CSAPGLAGETQYF. The CDR3, as DNA: TGCAGTGCTCCCGGACTAGCGGGAGAGACCCAGTACTTC. V is TRBV20-1 and J is TRBJ2-5, with 11 bases lining up with TRBD2. CDR1 DFQATT and CDR2 SNEGSKA come from the germline V gene (reference sequence). The CDR3 runs to 13 residues. J lost 4 bases, V lost 5 bases, and 3 bases had no gene match.

The rearrangement joins TRBV5-6 to TRBJ2-7; no reliable D call. Trimming cost V 0 bases and J 0 bases, with 7 bases left between them. Germline loops: CDR1 SGHDT, CDR2 YYEEEE. The CDR3 loop spans 14 amino acids. The CDR3 nucleotides are TGTGCCAGCAGCTTGGGAGGCTTCTCCTACGAGCAGTACTTC. This translates into CASSLGGFSYEQYF.